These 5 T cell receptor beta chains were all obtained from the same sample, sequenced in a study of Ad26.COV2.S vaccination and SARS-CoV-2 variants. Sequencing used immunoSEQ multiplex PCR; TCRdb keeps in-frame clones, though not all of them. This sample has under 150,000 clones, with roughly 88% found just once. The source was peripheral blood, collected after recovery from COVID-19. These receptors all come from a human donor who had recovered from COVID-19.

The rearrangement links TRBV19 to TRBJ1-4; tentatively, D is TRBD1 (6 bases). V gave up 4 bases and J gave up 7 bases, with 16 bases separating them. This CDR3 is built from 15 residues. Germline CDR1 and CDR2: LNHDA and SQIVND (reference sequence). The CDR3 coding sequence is TGTGCCAGTAGTACTTCTACAGGGACGGGTGAAAAACTGTTTTTT. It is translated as CASSTSTGTGEKLFF. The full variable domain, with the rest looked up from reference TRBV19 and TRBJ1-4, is DGGITQSPKYLFRKEGQNVTLSCEQNLNHDAMYWYRQDPGQGLRLIYYSQIVNDFQKGDIAEGYSVSREKKESFPLTVTSAQKNPTAFYLCASSTSTGTGEKLFFGSGTQLSVL.

The CDR3 here is CASRVGQGAREQYF. The CDR3 region has the DNA TGTGCCAGCAGGGTGGGACAGGGGGCGCGTGAGCAGTACTTC. V usage is TRBV6-5 and J usage is TRBJ2-7, with 12 bases lining up with TRBD1. CDR3 size: 14 residues. Germline CDR1 and CDR2: MNHEY and SVGAGI. The junction had 7 bases not matched to a gene; V was cut back by 6 bases and J by 7 bases.

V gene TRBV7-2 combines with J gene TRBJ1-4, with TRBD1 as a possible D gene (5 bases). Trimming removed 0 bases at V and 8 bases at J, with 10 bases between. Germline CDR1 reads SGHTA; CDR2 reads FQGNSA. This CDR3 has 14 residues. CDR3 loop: CASSLAGGSEKLFF. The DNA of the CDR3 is TGTGCCAGCAGCTTAGCTGGGGGTAGCGAAAAACTGTTTTTT.

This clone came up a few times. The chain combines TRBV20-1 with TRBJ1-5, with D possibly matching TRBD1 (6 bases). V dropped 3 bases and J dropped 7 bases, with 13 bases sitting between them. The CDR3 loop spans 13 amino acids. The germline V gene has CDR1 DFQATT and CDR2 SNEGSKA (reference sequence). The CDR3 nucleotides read TGCAGTGCTAGTCAAGGGGGGGACCAGCCCCAGCATTTT. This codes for CSASQGGDQPQHF.

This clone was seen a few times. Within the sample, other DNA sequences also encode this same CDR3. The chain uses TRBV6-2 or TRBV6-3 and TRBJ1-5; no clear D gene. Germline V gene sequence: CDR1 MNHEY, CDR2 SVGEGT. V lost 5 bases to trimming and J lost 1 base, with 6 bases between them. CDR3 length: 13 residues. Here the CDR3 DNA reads TGTGCCAGCAGTCTGGGCAGCAATCAGCCCCAGCATTTT. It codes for CASSLGSNQPQHF.